This is a list of T cell receptor beta chains from one sample in a study of T cell repertoires in cytomegalovirus infection. TCRdb ran MiXCR on the reads and lists one entry per CDR3 protein. The data show under 300,000 distinct CDR3 sequences, roughly an eighth seen once. Sample: PBMCs. The receptor source for this set is a human donor in good health (CMV status not recorded). Some clones in this sample may be carry-over from other donors' samples. Each CDR3 is given with its conserved first and last residue. The D gene is left open where the match is weak. A clone size is listed for some rows: how often the clone was seen (once, few, many), or a class if it is expanded.

- TRBJ1-1 TRBV5-6 few CASSLTDSGLMNTEAFF TGTGCCAGCAGCTTAACAGATTCGGGGCTTATGAACACTGAAGCTTTCTTT
- TRBJ1-1 TRBV7-2 - CASSLIPRNTEAFF TGTGCCAGCAGCTTAATCCCAAGGAACACTGAAGCTTTCTTT
TRBD2 TRBJ2-5 TRBV7-2 medium-sized CASSSLAGPGETQYF TGTGCCAGCAGCTCACTAGCGGGGCCCGGGGAGACCCAGTACTTC
TRBD1 TRBJ2-1 TRBV7-2 many CASSLAPGQSSYNEQFF TGTGCCAGCAGCTTAGCTCCGGGACAGAGCTCCTACAATGAGCAGTTCTTC
TRBD1 TRBJ2-1 TRBV7-3 many CASSSSRQGFNEQFF TGTGCCAGCAGCTCGAGTCGACAGGGTTTTAATGAGCAGTTCTTC
- TRBJ2-3 TRBV20-1 - CSARRPFPTDTQYF TGCAGTGCTAGACGGCCATTTCCCACAGATACGCAGTATTTT
- TRBJ2-3 TRBV28 many CASSGEGVPGTDTQYF TGTGCCAGCAGTGGAGAGGGGGTCCCCGGGACAGATACGCAGTATTTT
- TRBJ1-5 TRBV12-3/TRBV12-4 many CASSFGRPGDQPQHF TGTGCCAGCAGTTTTGGACGGCCGGGGGATCAGCCCCAGCATTTT
- TRBJ1-4 TRBV28 many CASSPPVLEKLFF TGTGCCAGCAGTCCCCCTGTACTAGAAAAACTGTTTTTT
TRBD2 TRBJ2-1 TRBV6-2/TRBV6-3 few CASSPYLLAGVGNEQFF TGTGCCAGCAGCCCCTACCTCCTAGCGGGAGTGGGTAATGAGCAGTTCTTC
- TRBJ2-7 TRBV20-1 few CSAQSPSGFYEQYF TGCAGTGCCCAATCACCCTCGGGGTTTTACGAGCAGTACTTC
TRBD2 TRBJ2-5 TRBV6-2/TRBV6-3 - CASSSPGLEKETQYF TGTGCCAGCAGTTCCCCGGGACTAGAAAAGGAGACCCAGTACTTC
- TRBJ1-1 TRBV6-1 - CASSDNLGTEAFF TGTGCCAGCAGTGACAACCTGGGCACTGAAGCTTTCTTT
TRBD1 TRBJ2-5 TRBV6-1 many CASSLGQGHPQETQYF TGTGCCAGCAGTTTGGGACAGGGCCACCCTCAAGAGACCCAGTACTTC
- TRBJ1-1 TRBV20-1 - CSALRREEAFF TGCAGTGCCCTGAGACGGGAAGAAGCTTTCTTT
- TRBJ2-3 TRBV30 - CAWTLPGPSTDTQYF TGTGCCTGGACCCTCCCGGGGCCCAGCACAGATACGCAGTATTTT
- TRBJ1-5 TRBV6-2/TRBV6-3 few CASISDYPDTYNQPQHF TGTGCCAGCATCTCAGATTACCCCGACACCTACAATCAGCCCCAGCATTTT
- TRBJ2-1 TRBV10-3 many CAATRNPYNEQFF TGTGCCGCCACTAGGAACCCCTACAATGAGCAGTTCTTC
TRBD2 TRBJ2-2 TRBV6-4 - CASSAGDGFGELFF TGTGCCAGCAGCGCGGGGGACGGTTTCGGGGAGCTGTTTTTT
TRBD1 TRBJ1-1 TRBV7-9 many CASSLETGQNTEAFF TGTGCCAGCAGCTTAGAGACAGGGCAGAACACTGAAGCTTTCTTT
TRBD2 TRBJ2-1 TRBV7-2 many CASSLSAGSSYNEQFF TGTGCCAGCAGCTTATCAGCGGGGAGCTCCTACAATGAGCAGTTCTTC
- TRBJ1-2 TRBV12-5 few CASGLVSGVGYTF TGTGCTAGTGGTTTGGTATCTGGGGTTGGCTACACCTTC
TRBD1 TRBJ1-5 TRBV7-2 many CASSLPGTGVQPQHF TGTGCCAGCAGCCTACCCGGGACAGGGGTTCAGCCCCAGCATTTT
- TRBJ1-1 TRBV4-3 - CASSQGPPANTEAFF TGCGCCAGCAGCCAAGGCCCCCCGGCTAACACTGAAGCTTTCTTT
TRBD1 TRBJ1-5 TRBV10-3 - CAITVHRGRQPQHF TGTGCCATCACTGTTCACAGGGGCCGTCAGCCCCAGCATTTT
- TRBJ2-1 TRBV7-2 many CASSGDNEQFF TGTGCCAGCAGCGGAGACAATGAGCAGTTCTTC
- TRBJ2-3 TRBV28 - CASTPGGSRTDTQYF TGTGCCAGCACGCCGGGGGGCTCCCGCACAGATACGCAGTATTTT